Listed here is a single T cell receptor (beta chain). CDR1 MNHEY and CDR2 SVGAGI come from the germline V gene. The CDR3 length is 15 residues. V was clipped by 5 bases and J by 7 bases; unmatched bases: 10. The sample originates from a study of blood T cell repertoires in COVID-19. Study details: T cells, B-cell-depleted T cells, or PBMCs provided the cDNA or gDNA that served as material.

Sequenced by immunoSEQ multiplex PCR; TCRdb stores in-frame clones only, minus some. The data show approximately 50,000 clones, with about nine tenths seen just once and about 3.8% held by the top ten. The chain couples TRBV6-5 to TRBJ1-2, with TRBD1 matching 10 bases. Material for sequencing was peripheral blood. The sequence was collected from a human donor in a cohort sampled during active COVID-19. The DNA of the CDR3 is TGTGCCAGCAGTCCTCGGGACAGGGGAAGCTTTGGCTACACCTTC. It encodes CASSPRDRGSFGYTF.